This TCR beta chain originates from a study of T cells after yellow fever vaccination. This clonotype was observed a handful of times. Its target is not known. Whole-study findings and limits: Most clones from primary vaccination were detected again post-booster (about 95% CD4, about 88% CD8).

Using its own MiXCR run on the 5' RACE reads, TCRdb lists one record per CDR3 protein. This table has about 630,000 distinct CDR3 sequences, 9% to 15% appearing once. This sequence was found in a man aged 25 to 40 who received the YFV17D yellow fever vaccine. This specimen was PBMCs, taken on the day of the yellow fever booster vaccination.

This CDR3 reads CSVRTSGSRTDTQYF. The DNA for the CDR3 is TGCAGCGTTAGGACTAGCGGGAGCCGGACAGATACGCAGTATTTT. The chain links TRBV29-1 to TRBJ2-3, with 13 positions matching TRBD2. The CDR3 spans 15 residues. The V segment lost 5 bases and the J segment 3 bases; nucleotides outside the gene matches: 5. Germline V CDR1 and CDR2: SQVTM, ANQGSEA.